The clone carrying this T cell receptor (beta chain) has just a few counts. Per germline, CDR1 SGDLS and CDR2 YYNGEE. This CDR3 region has 13 residues. V was clipped by 0 bases and J by 6 bases, with 10 bases between them. The data were produced by immunoSEQ multiplex PCR, yet TCRdb's version contains in-frame clones alone and is incomplete. The table has some 300,000 clones, about 80% seen once. These data are taken from a study of cytotoxic CD8 clonotypes in ibrutinib-treated CLL. The chain recombines TRBV9 with TRBJ2-7, with D tentatively TRBD2 (6 bases). The material sequenced was PBMCs, taken before ibrutinib treatment. This TCR derives from a human donor with chronic lymphocytic leukemia. The CDR3 spells CASSVGGISEQYF. The CDR3 DNA reads TGTGCCAGCAGCGTAGGCGGGATTAGCGAGCAGTACTTC.